This T cell receptor beta chain emerged from a study of shared clonotypes between healthy human individuals. Whole-study findings and limits: Naive subsets generally had larger estimated richness than memory subsets. A few donors shared about 5% of their naive CD4 clonotypes. Sampling covered blood only; tissue repertoires likely differ.

In germline, CDR1 is KGHSH, CDR2 LQKENI. The CDR3 runs to 15 residues. V gave up 6 bases and J gave up 3 bases, with 18 bases separating them. On this clone: Its antigen is not identified.

The method was immunoSEQ multiplex PCR; TCRdb's version includes in-frame clones alone and lacks a portion of them. The data show fewer than 1.6 million clones, approximately 98.5% seen once. The sequenced sample was naive CD4+ T cells sorted from blood. The subset was: CD45RA+ positively selected. The chain joins TRBV18 to TRBJ2-7; perhaps TRBD1 as D (5 bases). The clonotype originates from a man aged 30 to 39 in good health. CDR3 nucleotides: TGTGCCAGCTCGAGGTCCGAAGGGGCCTTCTACGAGCAGTACTTC. This translates into CASSRSEGAFYEQYF.